This TCR beta chain was captured in a study of shared clonotypes between healthy human individuals (TCRdb year 2020). For the study in its entirety: The cohort included three men and two women between 18 and 49 years of age. For each donor, CD4 naive and CD4 memory were each run on three plates, CD8 naive on two plates, and CD8 memory on one plate. To estimate repertoire size and how much clonotypes are shared between individuals, the study performed deep sequencing of blood TCR repertoires from roughly five healthy adults. Libraries were prepared and TCR repertoires were sequenced by different laboratories using diverse techniques, in order to increase sequencing depth and limit assay-specific biases. Per donor, leukapheresis produced somewhere between about 0.8 and 9 billion PBMCs. The investigation overall reported the following: Because the study included only a small number of donors, the genetic and exposure-history diversity represented was limited. Roughly 5% of naive CD4, 3.5% of naive CD8, roughly 2.4% of memory CD4, and roughly 0.4% of memory CD8 clonotypes were shared across several donors. Compared with non-shared clonotypes, the clonotypes found in all four sorted-subset donors had higher generation probabilities. Pairwise subsampling led to the expectation that sequencing depth would affect the degree of clonotype sharing among donors. Sampling was limited to blood, and TCR repertoires in tissue likely differ from TCR repertoires in blood. Larger estimated clonotype richness was generally found for naive subsets than for memory subsets. Even with the large sequencing depth, rarefaction of the sorted-subset datasets indicated that sequencing was incomplete.

Using the deep immunoSEQ assay, TCR CDR3 regions were amplified from genomic DNA by multiplex PCR. Genomic DNA extracted from each cell subset was distributed evenly over all wells of several immunoSEQ 96-well plates, and each plate served as one replicate. For sorted subsets, about 200 ng genomic DNA, equal to tens of thousands of T cell genomes, was loaded into each replicate PCR. The purified libraries were quantified using a Qubit 3.0 fluorometer, sized with a Bioanalyzer 2100, and then quantified again using the KAPA Library Quantification kit. Every immunoSEQ 96-well plate was sequenced on a separate single-read 150-cycle Illumina NextSeq 550 flow cell. The study's own analysis went as follows. Because only junctional sequences without quality scores were contained in the immunoSEQ output, filtering matching that applied to full-length reads could not be performed. To assign V/J genes and CDR3, sequences were annotated using PyIR, a Python wrapper for IgBLAST v1.9, with IMGT germline references. Reads were removed for weak V/J assignments (E-value above 1e-6), missing CDR3, stop codons, out-of-frame junctions, or ambiguous translated residues. V3J clonotypes were defined as sequences sharing the same inferred V gene, J gene, and CDR3 amino acid sequence. Percentage overlap between repertoires was calculated by dividing the number of shared unique clonotypes by the size of the smaller repertoire. RTK rarefaction, the Chao1 estimator, and Recon v2.1 estimates of unobserved clonotypes were used to assess repertoire richness. OLGA was used to compute generation probabilities for all TCRbeta clonotypes that the gDNA method yielded from a handful of donors. In its TCRdb copy, this immuneACCESS table keeps in-frame sequences only and misses some clones. Where compared with another copy, unresolved V genes explain less than half of these, and the others have no known cause. D and trimming come from the DNA, and the V and J calls and clone size come from that table. For this sample the table gives about 2.4 million clones, of which 80% to 95% were detected only once. Jointly, the top ten make up about 0.38% of the sample.

In regard to this clone: Its antigen is not yet known. Base-call qualities are not available, and no considerably larger clone is one nucleotide away. The same CDR3 arises from other DNA sequences in this sample as well.

V is cut by 2 bases and J by 5 bases, and the space between the germline ends is 6 bases. The CDR3 starts with the cysteine, ends with the phenylalanine, and has 12 residues. CDR3 DNA only is kept here, 36 bases in frame from base 1. Reading the germline V gene (reference sequence) gives CDR1 LNHDA and CDR2 SQIVND. Donors were healthy HIV-negative adults with no recently reported acute infections or vaccinations. Only Caucasian adults living in Nashville, Tennessee, USA were represented among the donors. CD4+ T cells were enriched by magnetic negative selection; naive cells were then positively selected on CD45RA, and the negative fraction formed the memory subset. Blood was collected by leukapheresis, and PBMCs were isolated by Ficoll-Histopaque density gradient centrifugation and then cryopreserved in liquid nitrogen vapor phase. Analytical flow cytometry was used to check the purity and quantity of every magnetically sorted T cell population. Genomic DNA was isolated from each sorted fraction and quantified by UV absorbance on a Nanodrop 2000c.

The sequence joins TRBV19 to TRBJ2-5; no D gene can be assigned with confidence. The clonotype was recovered from a young man in good health. Some clones in this sample may be carry-over from other donors' samples. The sequenced material came from naive CD4+ T cells from PBMCs. Explained via the paper, the cell subset or site label denotes: CD45RA+ positively selected. The CDR3 protein sequence reads: CASSINGETQYF. The bases are TGTGCCAGTAGTATAAATGGGGAGACCCAGTACTTC.